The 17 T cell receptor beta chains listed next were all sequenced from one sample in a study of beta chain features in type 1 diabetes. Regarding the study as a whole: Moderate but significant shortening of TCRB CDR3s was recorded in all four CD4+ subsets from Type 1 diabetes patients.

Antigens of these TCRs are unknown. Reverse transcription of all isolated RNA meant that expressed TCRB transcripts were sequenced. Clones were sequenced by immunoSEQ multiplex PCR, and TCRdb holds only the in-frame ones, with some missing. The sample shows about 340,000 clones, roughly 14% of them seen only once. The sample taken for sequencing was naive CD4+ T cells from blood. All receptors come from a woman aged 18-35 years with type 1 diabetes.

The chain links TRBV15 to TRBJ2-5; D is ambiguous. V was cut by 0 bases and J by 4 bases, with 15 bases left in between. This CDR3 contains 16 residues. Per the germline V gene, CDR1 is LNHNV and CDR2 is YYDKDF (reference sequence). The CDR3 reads CATSRDLVTGPETQYF. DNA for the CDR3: TGTGCCACCAGCAGAGATCTAGTAACCGGCCCAGAGACCCAGTACTTC.

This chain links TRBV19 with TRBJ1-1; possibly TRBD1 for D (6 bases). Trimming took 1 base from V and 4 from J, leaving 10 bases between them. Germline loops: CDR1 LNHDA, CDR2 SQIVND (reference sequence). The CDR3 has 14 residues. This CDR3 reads CASSIAGAGTEAFF. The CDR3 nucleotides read TGTGCCAGTAGTATAGCAGGGGCGGGCACTGAAGCTTTCTTT.

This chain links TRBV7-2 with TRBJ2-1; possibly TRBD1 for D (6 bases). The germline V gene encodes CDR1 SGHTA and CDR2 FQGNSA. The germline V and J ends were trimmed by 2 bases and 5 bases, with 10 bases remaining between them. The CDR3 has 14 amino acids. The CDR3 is CASSLTRGNNEQFF. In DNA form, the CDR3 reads TGTGCCAGCAGCTTAACCAGGGGAAACAATGAGCAGTTCTTC.

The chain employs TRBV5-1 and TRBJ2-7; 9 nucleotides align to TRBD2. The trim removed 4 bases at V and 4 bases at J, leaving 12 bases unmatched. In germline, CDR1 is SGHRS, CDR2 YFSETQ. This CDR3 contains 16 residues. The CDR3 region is CASSPGYSGSMYEQYV. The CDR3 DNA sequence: TGCGCCAGCAGCCCGGGGTATAGCGGGAGTATGTACGAGCAGTACGTC.

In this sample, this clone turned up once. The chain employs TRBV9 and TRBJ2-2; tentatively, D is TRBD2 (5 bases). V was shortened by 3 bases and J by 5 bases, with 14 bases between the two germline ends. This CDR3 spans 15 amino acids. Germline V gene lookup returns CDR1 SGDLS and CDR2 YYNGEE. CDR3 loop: CASSATISLTGELFF. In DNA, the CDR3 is TGTGCCAGCAGCGCGACTATATCCCTAACCGGGGAGCTGTTTTTT.

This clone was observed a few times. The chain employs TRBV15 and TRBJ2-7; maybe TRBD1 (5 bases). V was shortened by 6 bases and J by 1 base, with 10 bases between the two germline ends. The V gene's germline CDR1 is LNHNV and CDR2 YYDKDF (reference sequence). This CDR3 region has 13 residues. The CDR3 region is CATRGARSYEQYF. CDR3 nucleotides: TGTGCCACCAGAGGGGCGCGATCCTACGAGCAGTACTTC. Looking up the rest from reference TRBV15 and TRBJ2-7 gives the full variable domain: DAMVIQNPRYQVTQFGKPVTLSCSQTLNHNVMYWYQQKSSQAPKLLFHYYDKDFNNEADTPDNFQSRRPNTSFCFLDIRSPGLGDTAMYLCATRGARSYEQYFGPGTRLTVT.

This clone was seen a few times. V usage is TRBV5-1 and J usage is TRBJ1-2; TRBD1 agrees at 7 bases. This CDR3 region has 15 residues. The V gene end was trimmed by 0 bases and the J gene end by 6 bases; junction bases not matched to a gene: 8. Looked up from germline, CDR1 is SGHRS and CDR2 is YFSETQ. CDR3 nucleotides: TGCGCCAGCAGCTTGGTCGCGACAGGGATCGATGGCTACACCTTC. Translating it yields CASSLVATGIDGYTF.

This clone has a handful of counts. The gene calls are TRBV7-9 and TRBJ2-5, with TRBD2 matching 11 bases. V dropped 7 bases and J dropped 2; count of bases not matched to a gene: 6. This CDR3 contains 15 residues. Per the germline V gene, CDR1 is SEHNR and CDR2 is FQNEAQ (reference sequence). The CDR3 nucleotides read TGTGCCAGCAACTCCGGGACTAGCGGACAAGAGACCCAGTACTTC. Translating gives CASNSGTSGQETQYF.

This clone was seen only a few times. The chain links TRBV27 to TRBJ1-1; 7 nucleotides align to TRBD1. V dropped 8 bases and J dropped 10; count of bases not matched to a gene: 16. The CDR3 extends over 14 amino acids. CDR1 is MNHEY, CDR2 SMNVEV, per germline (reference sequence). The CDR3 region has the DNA TGTGCCAGCGGACCTACTCGACAGGGAAGAAGAGCTTTCTTT. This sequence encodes CASGPTRQGRRAFF.

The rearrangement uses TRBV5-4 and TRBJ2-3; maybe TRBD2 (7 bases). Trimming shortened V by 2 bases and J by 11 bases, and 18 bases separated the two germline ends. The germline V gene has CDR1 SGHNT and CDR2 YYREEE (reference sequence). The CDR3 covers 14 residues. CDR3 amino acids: CASSLNREAGQQYF. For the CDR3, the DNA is TGTGCCAGCAGCTTAAACAGGGAAGCGGGACAGCAGTATTTT.

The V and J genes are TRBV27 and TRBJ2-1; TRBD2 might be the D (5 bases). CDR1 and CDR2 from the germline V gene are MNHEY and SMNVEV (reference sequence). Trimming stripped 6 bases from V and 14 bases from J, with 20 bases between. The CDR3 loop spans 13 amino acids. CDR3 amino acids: CASSHTISVGKFF. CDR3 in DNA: TGTGCCAGCAGCCACACCATTAGCGTGGGGAAGTTCTTC.

In nucleotides, the CDR3 is TGTGCCAGCAGTGAAGCGACTAGCGGGAGGAATGAGCAGTTCTTC. It specifies CASSEATSGRNEQFF. This chain connects TRBV6-1 to TRBJ2-1, with 13 bases aligning to TRBD2. Germline-derived CDR1 and CDR2 are MNHNS and SASEGT. Unmatched junction bases numbered 0, after V lost 0 bases and J lost 7 bases. This CDR3 spans 15 amino acids.

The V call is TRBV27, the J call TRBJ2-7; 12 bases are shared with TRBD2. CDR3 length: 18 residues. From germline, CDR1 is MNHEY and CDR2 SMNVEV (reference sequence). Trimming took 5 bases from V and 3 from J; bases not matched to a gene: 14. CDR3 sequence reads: CASSQREPGLAGGYEQYF. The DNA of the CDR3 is TGTGCCAGCAGTCAGAGGGAACCGGGACTAGCGGGCGGCTACGAGCAGTACTTC.

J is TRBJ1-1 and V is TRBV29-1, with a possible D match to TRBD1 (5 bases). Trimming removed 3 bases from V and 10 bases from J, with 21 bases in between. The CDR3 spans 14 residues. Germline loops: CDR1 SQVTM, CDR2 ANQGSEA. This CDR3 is CSVDAWGVSRGAFF. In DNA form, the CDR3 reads TGCAGCGTTGACGCCTGGGGGGTCTCGAGGGGAGCTTTCTTT.

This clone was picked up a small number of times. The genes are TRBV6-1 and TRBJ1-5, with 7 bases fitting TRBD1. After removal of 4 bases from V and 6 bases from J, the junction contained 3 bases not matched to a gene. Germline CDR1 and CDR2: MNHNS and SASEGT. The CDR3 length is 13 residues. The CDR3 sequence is CASSGTGVQPQHF. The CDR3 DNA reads TGTGCCAGCAGTGGCACAGGGGTTCAGCCCCAGCATTTT.

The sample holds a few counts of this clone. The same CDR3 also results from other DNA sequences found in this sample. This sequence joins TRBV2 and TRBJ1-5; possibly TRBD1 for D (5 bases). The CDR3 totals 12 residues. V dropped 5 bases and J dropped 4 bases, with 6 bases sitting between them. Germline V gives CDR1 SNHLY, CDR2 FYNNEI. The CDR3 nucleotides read TGTGCCAGCAGTCAGGGAAATCAGCCCCAGCATTTT. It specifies CASSQGNQPQHF.

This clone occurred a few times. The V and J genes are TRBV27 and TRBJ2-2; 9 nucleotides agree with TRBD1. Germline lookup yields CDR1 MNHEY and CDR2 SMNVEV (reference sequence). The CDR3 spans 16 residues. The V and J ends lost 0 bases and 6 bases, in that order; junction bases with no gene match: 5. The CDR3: CASSLSGTGIPGELFF. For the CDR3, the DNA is TGTGCCAGCAGTTTATCGGGGACAGGGATCCCCGGGGAGCTGTTTTTT.